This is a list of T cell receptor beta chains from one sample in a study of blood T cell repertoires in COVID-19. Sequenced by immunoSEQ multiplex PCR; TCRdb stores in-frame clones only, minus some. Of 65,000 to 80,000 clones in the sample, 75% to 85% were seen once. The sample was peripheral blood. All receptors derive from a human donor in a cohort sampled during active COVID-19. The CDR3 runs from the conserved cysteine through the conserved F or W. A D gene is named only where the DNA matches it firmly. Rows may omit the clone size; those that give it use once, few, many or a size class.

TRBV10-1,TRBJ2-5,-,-,CASSESRFQETQYF,TGCGCCAGCAGTGAGTCCAGGTTCCAAGAGACCCAGTACTTC
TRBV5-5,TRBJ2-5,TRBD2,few,CASSWGGETQYF,TGTGCCAGCAGCTGGGGAGGGGAGACCCAGTACTTC
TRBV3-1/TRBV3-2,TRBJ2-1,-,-,CASSRVYGGNGNEQFF,TGTGCCAGCAGTAGAGTTTATGGGGGGAACGGCAATGAGCAGTTCTTC
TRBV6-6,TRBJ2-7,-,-,CATQPQGSSYEQYF,TGTGCCACCCAGCCACAGGGAAGCTCCTACGAGCAGTACTTC
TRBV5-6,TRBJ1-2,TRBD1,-,CASSFLTGTANYGYTF,TGTGCCAGCAGCTTCTTAACCGGGACAGCTAACTATGGCTACACCTTC
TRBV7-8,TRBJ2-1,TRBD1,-,CASSRTGVYEQFF,TGTGCCAGCAGCCGGACAGGGGTGTATGAGCAGTTCTTC
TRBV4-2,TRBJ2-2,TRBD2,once,CASSPAGGLPGELFF,TGTGCCAGCAGCCCAGCGGGGGGGCTTCCCGGGGAGCTGTTTTTT
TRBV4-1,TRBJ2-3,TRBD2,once,CASSQVETSGGTDTQYF,TGCGCCAGCAGCCAAGTTGAGACTAGCGGGGGGACAGATACGCAGTATTTT
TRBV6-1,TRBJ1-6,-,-,CASSDRGPPLHF,TGTGCCAGCAGTGACCGGGGTCCACCCCTCCACTTT
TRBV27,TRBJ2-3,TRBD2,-,CASSTPPELAGGTDTQYF,TGTGCCAGCAGTACCCCCCCGGAACTAGCGGGGGGGACAGATACGCAGTATTTT
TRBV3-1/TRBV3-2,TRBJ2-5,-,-,CASSQGLAQETQYF,TGTGCCAGCAGCCAAGGGCTAGCTCAAGAGACCCAGTACTTC
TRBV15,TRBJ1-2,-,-,CATSRDWGGNYGYTF,TGTGCCACCAGCAGAGATTGGGGGGGAAACTATGGCTACACCTTC
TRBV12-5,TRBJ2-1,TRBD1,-,CASGLAHRGMLARLYNEQFF,TGTGCTAGTGGTTTGGCCCACAGGGGAATGTTAGCTAGGCTATACAATGAGCAGTTCTTC
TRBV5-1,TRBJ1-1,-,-,CASSLVGGWEAFF,TGCGCCAGCAGCTTGGTGGGGGGATGGGAGGCTTTCTTT
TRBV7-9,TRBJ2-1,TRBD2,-,CASSLERGIYNEQFF,TGTGCCAGCAGCTTAGAGCGGGGGATCTACAATGAGCAGTTCTTC
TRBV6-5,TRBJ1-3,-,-,CASSITGIGNTIYF,TGTGCCAGCAGTATTACAGGGATCGGAAACACCATATATTTT
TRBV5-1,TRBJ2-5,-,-,CASSWARGSQETQYF,TGCGCCAGCAGCTGGGCCCGAGGGTCTCAAGAGACCCAGTACTTC
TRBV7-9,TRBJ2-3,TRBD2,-,CASSASTGTSATDTQYF,TGTGCCAGCAGCGCGTCCACCGGGACTAGCGCCACAGATACGCAGTATTTT
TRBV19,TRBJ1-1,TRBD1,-,CASSIDPAGGTEAFF,TGTGCCAGTAGTATAGACCCCGCAGGGGGCACTGAAGCTTTCTTT
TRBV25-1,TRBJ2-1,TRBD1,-,CASSEPGTGVYNEQFF,TGTGCCAGCAGTGAGCCCGGGACAGGGGTATACAATGAGCAGTTCTTC
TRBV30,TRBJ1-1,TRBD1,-,CAWTRGQVDTEAFF,TGTGCCTGGACCCGCGGACAGGTCGACACTGAAGCTTTCTTT
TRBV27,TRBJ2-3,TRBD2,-,CASSGGGDTQYF,TGTGCCAGCAGTGGGGGAGGGGATACGCAGTATTTT
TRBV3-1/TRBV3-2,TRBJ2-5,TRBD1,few,CASSQGVRTGRETQYF,TGTGCCAGCAGCCAAGGGGTGCGGACAGGGCGGGAGACCCAGTACTTC
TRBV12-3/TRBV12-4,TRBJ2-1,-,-,CASKPPEVWEQFF,TGTGCCAGCAAACCCCCTGAGGTCTGGGAGCAGTTCTTC
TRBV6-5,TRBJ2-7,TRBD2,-,CATRLAGASEQYF,TGTGCCACCAGACTAGCGGGGGCCTCCGAGCAGTACTTC